This TCR beta chain appears in the sequencing data of a study of T cell responses to AZD1222 COVID-19 vaccine. Findings and limits, study-wide: The sample set comprised mostly white British donors with more females, and clonal diversity was possibly underestimated. Repertoire sampling occurred only after the peak T cell response. Reportedly, close to half of spike-specific TCRs are directed against unmutated variant regions. CD4 TCRs linked to vaccination spanned spike, dominating at 160-218 and 743-854.

Concerning this clone itself: The antigen is not known.

V was cut by 4 bases and J by 4 bases, with 7 bases left in between. The CDR3 contains 13 residues. Germline loops: CDR1 MNHEY, CDR2 SVGAGI. Assay used: immunoSEQ multiplex PCR; TCRdb lists only in-frame clones, some missing. The sample holds tens of thousands of clones, around 88% seen once. V usage is TRBV6-5 and J usage is TRBJ1-4, with D maybe TRBD1 (5 bases). The sequence was collected from an adult who received the AZD1222 COVID-19 vaccine. The sequencing here drew on peripheral blood, taken 28 days after the second AZD1222 dose. CDR3 residues: CASSSGRNEKLFF. The CDR3 DNA sequence: TGTGCCAGCAGTTCGGGACGTAATGAAAAACTGTTTTTT.